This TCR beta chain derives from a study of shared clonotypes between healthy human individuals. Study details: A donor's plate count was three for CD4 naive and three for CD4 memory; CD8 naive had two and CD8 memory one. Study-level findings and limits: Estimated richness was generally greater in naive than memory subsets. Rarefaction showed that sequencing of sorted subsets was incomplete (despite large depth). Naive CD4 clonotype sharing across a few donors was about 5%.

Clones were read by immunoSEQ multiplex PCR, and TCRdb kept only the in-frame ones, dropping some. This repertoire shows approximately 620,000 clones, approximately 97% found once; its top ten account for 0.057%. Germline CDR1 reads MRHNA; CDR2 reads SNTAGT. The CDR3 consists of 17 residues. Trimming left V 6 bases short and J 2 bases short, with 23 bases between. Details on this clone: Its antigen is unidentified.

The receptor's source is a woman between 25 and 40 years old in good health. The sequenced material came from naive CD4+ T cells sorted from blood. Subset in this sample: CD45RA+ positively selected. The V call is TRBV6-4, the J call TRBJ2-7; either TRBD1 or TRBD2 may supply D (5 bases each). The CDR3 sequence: CASSPRTPGRRAYEQYF. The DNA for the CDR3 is TGTGCCAGCAGCCCTCGTACCCCAGGGAGAAGGGCCTACGAGCAGTACTTC.